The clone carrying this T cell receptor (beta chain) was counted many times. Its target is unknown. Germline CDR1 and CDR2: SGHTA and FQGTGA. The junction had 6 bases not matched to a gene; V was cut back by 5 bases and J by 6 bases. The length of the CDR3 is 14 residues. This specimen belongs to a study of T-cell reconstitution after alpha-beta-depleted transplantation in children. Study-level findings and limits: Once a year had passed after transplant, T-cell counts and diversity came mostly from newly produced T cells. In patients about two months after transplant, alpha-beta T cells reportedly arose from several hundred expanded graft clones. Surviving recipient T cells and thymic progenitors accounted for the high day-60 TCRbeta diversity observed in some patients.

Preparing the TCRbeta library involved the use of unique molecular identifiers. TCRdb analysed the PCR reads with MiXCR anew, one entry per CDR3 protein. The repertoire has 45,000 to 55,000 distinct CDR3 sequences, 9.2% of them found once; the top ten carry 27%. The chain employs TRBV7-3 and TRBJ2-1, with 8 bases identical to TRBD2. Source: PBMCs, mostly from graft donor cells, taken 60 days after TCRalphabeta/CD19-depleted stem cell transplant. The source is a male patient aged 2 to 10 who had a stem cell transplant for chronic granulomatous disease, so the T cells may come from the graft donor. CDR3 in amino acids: CASSQSGRLNEQFF. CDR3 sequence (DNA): TGTGCCAGCAGCCAAAGCGGGAGACTCAATGAGCAGTTCTTC.